This passage covers 32 T cell receptor beta chains from one sample sequenced in a study of CD8 T cells in ankylosing spondylitis (dated by TCRdb to about 2017). Library prep was done by 5' RACE. The sequencer listed for this sample is Illumina HiSeq 2500. TCRdb reran the public reads through fastp at Q25 and MiXCR, keeping productive beta chains. CDR3 protein duplicates are merged, each entry listing the most common genes and DNA. The sample data list 200,000 to 300,000 distinct CDR3 sequences, and 8% to 9.5% of these were observed just once. Under 7.5% of the sample belongs to the ten largest clones. Sequenced: blood, either unsorted or a sorted T cell fraction (not recorded which). All receptors come from a male donor with ankylosing spondylitis or in good health (not recorded which).

In this sample, this clonotype turned up many times. The chain couples TRBV27 to TRBJ1-1; 7 nucleotides align to TRBD1. Germline V gene data show CDR1 as MNHEY and CDR2 as SMNVEV (reference sequence). CDR3 length equals 15 residues. The ends lost 4 bases at V and 0 bases at J; junction bases unmatched: 5. CDR3: CASSSGTEMNTEAFF. The CDR3 bases are TGTGCCAGCAGTTCGGGGACAGAGATGAACACTGAAGCTTTCTTT.

At least ten counts were recorded for this clonotype. This sequence joins TRBV11-2 and TRBJ2-5; 9 bases map to TRBD2. This CDR3 has 18 residues. Germline trimming cut 5 bases from V and 4 bases from J; bases unmatched to any gene: 17. Germline V gene lookup returns CDR1 SGHAT and CDR2 FQNNGV. For the CDR3, the DNA is TGTGCCAGCAGCCCAGGGCCCCGACTAGCGGCTACAAGAGAGACCCAGTACTTC. It yields the protein CASSPGPRLAATRETQYF. Together with reference TRBV11-2 and TRBJ2-5, the CDR3 gives the full variable domain: EAGVAQSPRYKIIEKRQSVAFWCNPISGHATLYWYQQILGQGPKLLIQFQNNGVVDDSQLPKDRFSAERLKGVDSTLKIQPAKLEDSAVYLCASSPGPRLAATRETQYFGPGTRLLVL.

This clonotype showed up many times. Relative to the germline gene, one junction end is altered; a read error may explain this. This chain links TRBV5-1 with TRBJ1-4, with D unclear. The CDR3 has 14 residues. Germline lookup yields CDR1 SGHRS and CDR2 YFSETQ. Written as DNA, the CDR3 is TGTGCCAGTAGTCCAACTGCAACTAATGAAAAACTGTTTTTT. It yields the protein CASSPTATNEKLFF.

Only a few counts were recorded for this clonotype. The rearrangement uses TRBV5-1 and TRBJ2-5; 10 nucleotides line up with TRBD2. J was trimmed by 1 base and V by 0 bases; bases with no gene match: 9. The germline gives CDR1 SGHRS, CDR2 YFSETQ. This CDR3 comprises 18 residues. This CDR3 reads CASSLVASGGPFQETQYF. The CDR3, as DNA: TGCGCCAGCAGCTTGGTGGCTAGCGGGGGCCCCTTCCAAGAGACCCAGTACTTC.

This clonotype was recorded a few times. The genes are TRBV20-1 and TRBJ2-3; perhaps TRBD1 as D (6 bases). Germline V CDR1 and CDR2: DFQATT, SNEGSKA (reference sequence). Trimming stripped 0 bases from V and 4 bases from J, with 14 bases between. The CDR3 length is 15 residues. CDR3 nucleotides: TGCAGTGCTAGAGACTTGTACAGGGCGGCAGATACGCAGTATTTT. This translates into CSARDLYRAADTQYF.

This clonotype was seen many times. The chain uses TRBV7-2 and TRBJ2-5; D is ambiguous. Trimming removed 5 bases at V and 3 bases at J, with 10 bases between. The CDR3 has 13 amino acids. Germline V gives CDR1 SGHTA, CDR2 FQGNSA. This CDR3 reads CASSPTPKETQYF. DNA for the CDR3: TGTGCCAGCAGCCCTACGCCGAAAGAGACCCAGTACTTC.

This clonotype was seen a handful of times. The rearrangement uses TRBV5-6 and TRBJ2-1, with D unclear. Trimming left V 2 bases short and J 3 bases short, with 12 bases between. CDR1 is SGHDT and CDR2 is YYEEEE in the germline V gene. The CDR3 runs to 15 residues. CDR3 DNA: TGTGCCAGCAGCTTAGACCGCGGTTTCTACAATGAGCAGTTCTTC. This gives the protein CASSLDRGFYNEQFF.

The V gene is TRBV6-2 or TRBV6-3, the J gene TRBJ2-5, with D perhaps TRBD1 (7 bases). CDR1 and CDR2 from the germline V gene are MNHEY and SVGEGT. CDR3 length equals 15 residues. V was cut by 6 bases and J by 2 bases, with 16 bases left in between. Here the CDR3 DNA reads TGTGCCAGCAGCTACAGGGGCGGGATGCAAGAGACCCAGTACTTC. Its translation is CASSYRGGMQETQYF.

This clonotype has at least ten counts. The chain uses TRBV20-1 and TRBJ1-1; D unresolved. CDR1 and CDR2 from the germline V gene are DFQATT and SNEGSKA (reference sequence). This CDR3 spans 11 amino acids. CDR3 protein: CRAGENTEAFF. The CDR3, as DNA: TGCAGGGCGGGAGAGAACACTGAAGCTTTCTTT.

The V and J genes are TRBV5-4 and TRBJ2-3; the match to TRBD1 covers 8 bases. The CDR3 spans 15 residues. The V gene's germline CDR1 is SGHNT and CDR2 YYREEE (reference sequence). The ends lost 4 bases at V and 2 bases at J; junction bases unmatched: 6. Written as DNA, the CDR3 is TGTGCCAGCAGCGCGCGGACAGGGCCCACAGATACGCAGTATTTT. It encodes CASSARTGPTDTQYF.

This clonotype was recorded at least ten times. This sequence joins TRBV29-1 and TRBJ2-7; a possible D gene is TRBD2 (6 bases). Germline CDR1 is SQVTM and CDR2 is ANQGSEA. The CDR3 covers 12 residues. The V and J ends lost 3 bases and 3 bases respectively, with 9 bases between them. The CDR3 loop reads CSVDSEGYEQYF. The CDR3 DNA follows: TGCAGCGTTGATTCGGAGGGCTACGAGCAGTACTTC.

The rearrangement uses TRBV28 and TRBJ2-1; 7 bases are shared with TRBD2. Germline CDR1 is MDHEN and CDR2 is SYDVKM. The CDR3 covers 13 residues. Unmatched junction bases numbered 3, after V lost 1 base and J lost 9 bases. The DNA of the CDR3 is TGTGCCAGCAGTTTATCGGGAGGTGCTGAGCAGTTCTTC. This codes for CASSLSGGAEQFF. Full variable domain (remainder filled in from reference TRBV28 and TRBJ2-1): DVKVTQSSRYLVKRTGEKVFLECVQDMDHENMFWYRQDPGLGLRLIYFSYDVKMKEKGDIPEGYSVSREKKERFSLILESASTNQTSMYLCASSLSGGAEQFFGPGTRLTVL.

J is TRBJ2-7 and V is TRBV5-4; tentatively, D is TRBD1 or TRBD2 (5 bases each). The CDR3 is 14 amino acids. Germline V gene data show CDR1 as SGHNT and CDR2 as YYREEE (reference sequence). Trimming cost V 2 bases and J 5 bases, with 14 bases left between them. The chain's CDR3 is CASSFRGPNDEQYF. CDR3 nucleotide sequence: TGTGCCAGCAGCTTCCGGGGCCCGAATGACGAGCAGTACTTC.

In this sample, this clonotype turned up many times. The chain links TRBV9 to TRBJ2-2; D is uncertain. CDR3 size: 13 residues. The V end was cut by 4 bases, the J end by 6 bases, with 10 bases between. CDR1 is SGDLS and CDR2 is YYNGEE in the germline V gene. The CDR3 DNA is TGTGCCAGCAGCTCCGGCCCACCCGGGGAGCTGTTTTTT. Protein sequence: CASSSGPPGELFF.

V gene TRBV6-1 combines with J gene TRBJ2-6, with TRBD1 identical over 7 bases. This CDR3 is 18 amino acids long. With 6 bases clipped from V and 4 bases from J, the junction kept 15 bases outside the gene matches. The V gene's germline CDR1 is MNHNS and CDR2 SASEGT. The CDR3 is CASRSLDRRNAGANVLTF. The CDR3 nucleotides are TGTGCCAGCAGATCCCTGGACAGGAGGAATGCGGGGGCCAACGTCCTGACTTTC.

This clonotype was counted many times. The V gene is TRBV27, the J gene TRBJ2-7; tentatively, D is TRBD1 (8 bases). Germline V gives CDR1 MNHEY, CDR2 SMNVEV (reference sequence). The CDR3 extends over 17 amino acids. The ends were cut back, 5 bases at V and 3 bases at J, with 23 bases in the middle. CDR3 in DNA: TGTGCCAGCAGTAGCACAGCGGGACAGGTAACCTTCTACGAGCAGTACTTC. Protein: CASSSTAGQVTFYEQYF.

In its sample, this clonotype was seen many times. This chain connects TRBV5-5 to TRBJ1-6, with 8 bases that match TRBD1. CDR1 and CDR2 (germline): SGHKS, YYEKEE (reference sequence). V was clipped by 3 bases and J by 9 bases; unmatched bases: 8. The length of the CDR3 is 15 residues. CDR3 nucleotides: TGTGCCAGCAGCTGGGGACAGGAGCTGACTTCACCCCTCCACTTT. Translation: CASSWGQELTSPLHF.

There are a few counts of this clonotype. The chain employs TRBV4-2 and TRBJ2-2, with D unresolved. Per germline, CDR1 LGHNA and CDR2 YNFKEQ. This CDR3 region has 15 residues. Trimming shortened V by 4 bases and J by 2 bases, and 11 bases separated the two germline ends. CDR3 residues: CASSLVTTNTGELFF. Written as DNA, the CDR3 is TGTGCCAGCAGCCTCGTAACTACAAACACCGGGGAGCTGTTTTTT.

This clonotype was observed at least ten times. V is TRBV5-1 and J is TRBJ2-7; D may be TRBD2 (6 bases). V lost 2 bases to trimming and J lost 0 bases, with 15 bases between them. CDR3 length: 16 amino acids. Germline V gene data show CDR1 as SGHRS and CDR2 as YFSETQ. CDR3 sequence reads: CASSFWGEASSYEQYF. The CDR3 coding sequence is TGCGCCAGCAGCTTCTGGGGGGAGGCGAGCTCCTACGAGCAGTACTTC. The full variable domain, completed using reference TRBV5-1 and TRBJ2-7, is KAGVTQTPRYLIKTRGQQVTLSCSPISGHRSVSWYQQTPGQGLQFLFEYFSETQRNKGNFPGRFSGRQFSNSRSEMNVSTLELGDSALYLCASSFWGEASSYEQYFGPGTRLTVT.

This clonotype was seen at least ten times. This CDR3 reads CASSFRTGGTEAFF. The CDR3 coding sequence is TGTGCCAGCAGTTTCCGGACAGGGGGCACTGAAGCTTTCTTT. V usage is TRBV12-3 or TRBV12-4 and J usage is TRBJ1-1, with 10 bases lining up with TRBD1. Germline trimming cut 3 bases from V and 4 bases from J; bases unmatched to any gene: 2. CDR3 length equals 14 residues.

This clonotype showed up many times. This chain connects TRBV20-1 to TRBJ2-1; 11 positions match TRBD2. The germline CDR1 and CDR2 sequences are DFQATT and SNEGSKA (reference sequence). V shed 4 bases and J 4 bases; nucleotides not matched to a gene: 6. This CDR3 has 15 amino acids. The CDR3 DNA sequence: TGCAGTGCTACGCTAGCGGGAGGAGCGTACAATGAGCAGTTCTTC. This sequence encodes CSATLAGGAYNEQFF.

This clonotype occurred many times. The V call is TRBV19, the J call TRBJ1-1; no reliable D call. CDR1 and CDR2 from the germline V gene are LNHDA and SQIVND (reference sequence). Trimming left V 5 bases short and J 4 bases short, with 11 bases between. The CDR3 runs 13 residues. CDR3 bases: TGTGCCAGTAGTTCGAAAACGGGCACTGAAGCTTTCTTT. Protein sequence: CASSSKTGTEAFF.

The chain uses TRBV19 and TRBJ2-5, with 14 bases matching TRBD2. In germline, CDR1 is LNHDA, CDR2 SQIVND (reference sequence). V lost 5 bases, J lost 0 bases, and 8 bases stayed unmatched. The CDR3 consists of 18 residues. The CDR3 region has the DNA TGTGCCAGTAGTCTGGGGACTAGCGGGAGACCTTACCAAGAGACCCAGTACTTC. Its translation: CASSLGTSGRPYQETQYF.

This clonotype was seen repeatedly, ten times or more. V gene TRBV6-2 or TRBV6-3 combines with J gene TRBJ2-3; TRBD2 might be the D (7 bases). This CDR3 comprises 20 residues. V was cut by 1 base and J by 1 base, with 24 bases left in between. Germline V gives CDR1 MNHEY, CDR2 SVGEGT. The CDR3 sequence: CASSYFADLKTGGRTDTQYF. The CDR3 DNA reads as TGTGCCAGCAGTTACTTTGCCGACCTTAAGACCGGGGGGCGCACAGATACGCAGTATTTT.

This clonotype was counted at least ten times. V gene TRBV24-1 combines with J gene TRBJ1-1, with 7 positions matching TRBD1. Germline V lookup: CDR1 KGHDR, CDR2 SFDVKD. CDR3 length: 14 residues. Trimming removed 9 bases from V and 6 bases from J; junction bases left unmatched: 12. CDR3 in amino acids: CATRSDRDGAEAFF. The CDR3 nucleotides read TGTGCCACCCGGTCCGACAGGGATGGCGCTGAAGCTTTCTTT.

Many counts were recorded for this clonotype. The J gene is TRBJ2-7, the V gene TRBV20-1, with D possibly being TRBD2 (6 bases). Germline V gene data show CDR1 as DFQATT and CDR2 as SNEGSKA (reference sequence). This CDR3 spans 15 amino acids. The germline V and J ends were trimmed by 3 bases and 3 bases, with 18 bases remaining between them. The CDR3 nucleotides read TGCAGTGCTAGTCCCATCCGCGGGATAGTCTACGAGCAGTACTTC. It is translated as CSASPIRGIVYEQYF.

Ten or more counts support this clonotype. The rearrangement joins TRBV5-1 to TRBJ2-7; D unresolved. CDR3 size: 13 residues. Germline CDR1 is SGHRS and CDR2 is YFSETQ. V was pared by 0 bases and J by 2 bases, with 6 bases between. CDR3 sequence reads: CASSLVPPYEQYF. Here the CDR3 DNA reads TGCGCCAGCAGCTTGGTCCCGCCCTACGAGCAGTACTTC. Full variable domain (rest looked up from reference TRBV5-1 and TRBJ2-7): KAGVTQTPRYLIKTRGQQVTLSCSPISGHRSVSWYQQTPGQGLQFLFEYFSETQRNKGNFPGRFSGRQFSNSRSEMNVSTLELGDSALYLCASSLVPPYEQYFGPGTRLTVT.

This clonotype was picked up many times. This chain uses TRBV20-1 with TRBJ2-1, with TRBD2 identical over 11 bases. The V and J ends lost 0 bases and 8 bases, in that order; junction bases with no gene match: 6. CDR3 size: 15 residues. Per germline, CDR1 DFQATT and CDR2 SNEGSKA (reference sequence). The CDR3 is CSARDGTSGGDEQFF. DNA of the CDR3: TGCAGTGCTAGAGATGGAACTAGCGGGGGAGATGAGCAGTTCTTC.

In this sample, this clonotype turned up many times. The CDR3 is CASSQALSFSYEQYF. CDR3 DNA sequence: TGCGCCAGCAGCCAAGCCCTCAGCTTCTCCTACGAGCAGTACTTC. V and J are TRBV4-1 and TRBJ2-7; the D is unclear. Germline CDR1 reads MGHRA; CDR2 reads YSYEKL. Trimming shortened V by 1 base and J by 0 bases, and 10 bases separated the two germline ends. CDR3 length equals 15 residues.

CDR3 protein: CASSLARSGTDTQYF. In nucleotides, the CDR3 is TGCGCCAGCAGCTTGGCCAGGAGTGGGACAGATACGCAGTATTTT. The genes are TRBV5-1 and TRBJ2-3; no definite D call. The CDR3 has 15 amino acids. The V gene's germline CDR1 is SGHRS and CDR2 YFSETQ. V was trimmed by 0 bases and J by 3 bases, leaving 11 bases between them.

This chain joins TRBV20-1 and TRBJ2-1, with TRBD2 matching over 9 bases. Germline trimming cut 3 bases from V and 4 bases from J; bases unmatched to any gene: 4. CDR1 is DFQATT, CDR2 SNEGSKA, per germline (reference sequence). This CDR3 comprises 14 residues. The CDR3, as DNA: TGCAGTGCTAGCGGTCTAGCGGGGTACAATGAGCAGTTCTTC. This sequence encodes CSASGLAGYNEQFF.

In its sample, this clonotype was seen many times. The chain has TRBV7-8 and TRBJ2-1, with 7 bases matching TRBD2. Germline V gene data show CDR1 as SGHVS and CDR2 as FQNEAQ. V lost 2 bases to trimming and J lost 1 base; unmatched junction nucleotides: 11. The CDR3 totals 18 residues. CDR3 nucleotides: TGTGCCAGCAGCTTACTACACGCGCGTAGCGGGTCCTACAATGAGCAGTTCTTC. Translation gives CASSLLHARSGSYNEQFF.